This TCR beta chain appears in the sequencing data of a study of response to subunit inactivated influenza vaccine. Regarding the study as a whole: The authors put forward the suggestion that each seasonal influenza vaccination may bring in only a limited number of new T cells.

Via MiXCR, TCRdb re-called the RT-PCR reads, giving one row per CDR3 protein. The sample lists under 800,000 distinct CDR3 sequences, around 14% occurring once. The germline CDR1 and CDR2 sequences are SGHTA and FQGTGA. The CDR3 length is 22 residues. V lost 7 bases and J 3 bases, leaving 39 bases between the germline ends. As for this clonotype: Its antigen is unknown.

The rearrangement uses TRBV7-3 and TRBJ1-2; possible D gene TRBD1, 6 bases. The sequence came from a man over 45 who received an inactivated influenza vaccine. This specimen was PBMCs from blood, taken approximately 15 days before vaccination. CDR3 coding DNA: TGTGCCAGCACCGAGGGGGATTACGGTGTGACCCTGATCCCTAATATGGACTATGGCTACACCTTC. Translating gives CASTEGDYGVTLIPNMDYGYTF.